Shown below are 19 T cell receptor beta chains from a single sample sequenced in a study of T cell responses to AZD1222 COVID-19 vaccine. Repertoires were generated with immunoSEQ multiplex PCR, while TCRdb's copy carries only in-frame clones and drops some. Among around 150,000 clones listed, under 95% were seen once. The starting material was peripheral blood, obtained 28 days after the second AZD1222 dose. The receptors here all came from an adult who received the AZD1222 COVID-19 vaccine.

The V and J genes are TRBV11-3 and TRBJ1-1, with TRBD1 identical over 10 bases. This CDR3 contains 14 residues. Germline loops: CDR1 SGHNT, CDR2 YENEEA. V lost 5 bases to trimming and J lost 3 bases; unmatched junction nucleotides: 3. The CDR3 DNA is TGTGCCAGCAGCCCCGGGACAGGGGACACTGAAGCTTTCTTT. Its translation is CASSPGTGDTEAFF.

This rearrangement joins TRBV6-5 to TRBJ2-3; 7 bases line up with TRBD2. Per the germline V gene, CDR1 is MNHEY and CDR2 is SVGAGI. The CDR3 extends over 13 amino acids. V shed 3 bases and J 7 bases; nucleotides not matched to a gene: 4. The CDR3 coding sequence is TGTGCCAGCAGTTATGGCGGGAGATATACGCAGTATTTT. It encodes CASSYGGRYTQYF.

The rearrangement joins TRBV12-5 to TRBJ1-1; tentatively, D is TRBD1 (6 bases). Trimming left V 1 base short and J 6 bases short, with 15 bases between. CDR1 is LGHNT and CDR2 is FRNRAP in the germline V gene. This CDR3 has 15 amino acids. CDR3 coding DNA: TGTGCTAGTGGTTTGGCAGGATCAGGGGTCTCTGAAGCTTTCTTT. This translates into CASGLAGSGVSEAFF.

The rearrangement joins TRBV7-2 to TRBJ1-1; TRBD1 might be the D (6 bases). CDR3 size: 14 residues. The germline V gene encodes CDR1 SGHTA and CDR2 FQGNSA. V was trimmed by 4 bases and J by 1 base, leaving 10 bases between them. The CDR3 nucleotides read TGTGCCAGCAGCTGGCGGGGGCAGAACACTGAAGCTTTCTTT. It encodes CASSWRGQNTEAFF.

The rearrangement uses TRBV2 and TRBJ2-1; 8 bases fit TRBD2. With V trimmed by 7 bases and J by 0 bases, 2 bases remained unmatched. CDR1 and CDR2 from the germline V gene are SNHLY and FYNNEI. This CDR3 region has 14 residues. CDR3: CASIGLASYNEQFF. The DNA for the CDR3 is TGTGCCAGCATCGGACTAGCCTCCTACAATGAGCAGTTCTTC. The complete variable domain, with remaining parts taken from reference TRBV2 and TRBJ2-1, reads EPEVTQTPSHQVTQMGQEVILRCVPISNHLYFYWYRQILGQKVEFLVSFYNNEISEKSEIFDDQFSVERPDGSNFTLKIRSTKLEDSAMYFCASIGLASYNEQFFGPGTRLTVL.

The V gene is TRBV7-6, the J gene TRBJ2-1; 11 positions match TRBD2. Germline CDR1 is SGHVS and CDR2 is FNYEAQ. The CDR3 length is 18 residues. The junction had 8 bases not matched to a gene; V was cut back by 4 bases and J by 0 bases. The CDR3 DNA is TGTGCCAGCAGCTCATACTCGACTAGCGGGGTCTCCTACAATGAGCAGTTCTTC. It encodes CASSSYSTSGVSYNEQFF.

In DNA, the CDR3 is TGCGCCAGCAGAAAACCGGGACAGGGAGGATCGGTTTACGAGCAGTACTTC. This encodes CASRKPGQGGSVYEQYF. The chain is built from TRBV10-1 and TRBJ2-7; 9 bases align to TRBD1. This CDR3 is 17 amino acids long. The germline CDR1 and CDR2 sequences are WNHNN and SYGVQD (reference sequence). Trimming at V came to 6 bases and at J to 4 bases, leaving 16 bases not matched to a gene.

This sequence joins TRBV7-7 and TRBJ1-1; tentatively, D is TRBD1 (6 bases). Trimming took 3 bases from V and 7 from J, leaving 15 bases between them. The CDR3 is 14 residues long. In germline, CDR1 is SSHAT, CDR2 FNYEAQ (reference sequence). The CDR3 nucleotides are TGTGCCAGCAGCTTGGGTAACTTGACAGGTGAAGCTTTCTTT. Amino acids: CASSLGNLTGEAFF.

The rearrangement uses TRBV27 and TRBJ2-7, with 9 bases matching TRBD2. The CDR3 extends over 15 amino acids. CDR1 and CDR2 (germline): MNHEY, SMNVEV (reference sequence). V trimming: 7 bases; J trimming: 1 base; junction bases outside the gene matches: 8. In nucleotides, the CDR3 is TGTGCCAGCATCTCAGCAGCGGGAGGTTCCTACGAGCAGTACTTC. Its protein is CASISAAGGSYEQYF.

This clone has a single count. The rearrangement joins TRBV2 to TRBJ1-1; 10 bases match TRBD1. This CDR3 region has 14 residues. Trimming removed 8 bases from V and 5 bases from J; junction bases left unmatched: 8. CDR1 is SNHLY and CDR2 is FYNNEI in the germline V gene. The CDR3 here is CASFWGQGITEAFF. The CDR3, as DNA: TGTGCCAGCTTCTGGGGACAGGGGATAACTGAAGCTTTCTTT.

The CDR3 DNA reads TGTGCCAGCAGTTTGGTAGGCGGATTTAATTCACCCCTCCACTTT. Translated: CASSLVGGFNSPLHF. The chain carries TRBV28 and TRBJ1-6; D is unclear. CDR1 and CDR2 (germline): MDHEN, SYDVKM. V dropped 3 bases and J dropped 6 bases, with 12 bases sitting between them. The CDR3 has 15 amino acids.

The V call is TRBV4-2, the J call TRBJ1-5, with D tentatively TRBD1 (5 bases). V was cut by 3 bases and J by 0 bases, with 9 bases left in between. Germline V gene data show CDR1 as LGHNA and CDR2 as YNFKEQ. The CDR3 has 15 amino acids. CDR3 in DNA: TGTGCCAGCAGCCAGGAGGGGAATAGCAATCAGCCCCAGCATTTT. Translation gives CASSQEGNSNQPQHF.

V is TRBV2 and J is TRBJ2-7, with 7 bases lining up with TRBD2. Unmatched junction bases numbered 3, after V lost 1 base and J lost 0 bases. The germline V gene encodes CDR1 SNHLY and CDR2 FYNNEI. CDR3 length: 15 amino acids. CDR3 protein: CASSEGAGVSYEQYF. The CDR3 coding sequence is TGTGCCAGCAGTGAAGGGGCGGGAGTCTCCTACGAGCAGTACTTC.

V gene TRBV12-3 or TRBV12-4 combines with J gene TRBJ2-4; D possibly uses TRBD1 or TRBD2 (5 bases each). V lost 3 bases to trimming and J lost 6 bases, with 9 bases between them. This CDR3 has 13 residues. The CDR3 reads CASSFGGVNIQYF. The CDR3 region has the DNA TGTGCCAGCAGTTTTGGGGGAGTAAACATTCAGTACTTC.

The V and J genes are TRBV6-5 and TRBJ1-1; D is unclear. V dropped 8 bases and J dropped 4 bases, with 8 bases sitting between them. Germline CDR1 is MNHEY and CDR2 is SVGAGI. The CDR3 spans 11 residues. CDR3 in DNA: TGTGCCAGCTTACGTGGCACTGAAGCTTTCTTT. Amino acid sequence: CASLRGTEAFF.

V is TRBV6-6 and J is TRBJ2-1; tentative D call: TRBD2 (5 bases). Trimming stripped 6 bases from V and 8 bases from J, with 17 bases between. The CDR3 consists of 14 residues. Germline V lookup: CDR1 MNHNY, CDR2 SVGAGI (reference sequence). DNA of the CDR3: TGTGCCAGCAGCCTCCCCGGACTCTCTGATGAGCAGTTCTTC. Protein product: CASSLPGLSDEQFF.

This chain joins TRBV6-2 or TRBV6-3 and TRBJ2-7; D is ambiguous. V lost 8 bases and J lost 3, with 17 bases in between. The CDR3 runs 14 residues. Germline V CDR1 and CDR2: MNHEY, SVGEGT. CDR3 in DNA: TGTGCCAGCTGCCCTCGGCTAGAAGTCTACGAGCAGTACTTC. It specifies CASCPRLEVYEQYF.

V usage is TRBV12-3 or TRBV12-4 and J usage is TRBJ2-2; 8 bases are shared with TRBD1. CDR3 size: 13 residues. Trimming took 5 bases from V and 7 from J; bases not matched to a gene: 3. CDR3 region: CASSTGGGGELFF. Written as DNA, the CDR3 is TGTGCCAGCAGTACAGGGGGTGGCGGGGAGCTGTTTTTT.

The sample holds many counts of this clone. CDR3 nucleotides: TGTGCCAGTAGTATTTGGCAGGGCGCTGAAGCTTTCTTT. Encoded protein: CASSIWQGAEAFF. V gene TRBV19 combines with J gene TRBJ1-1; D is perhaps TRBD1 (5 bases). The germline V gene has CDR1 LNHDA and CDR2 SQIVND (reference sequence). This CDR3 has 13 residues. Trimming pared 3 bases from V and 6 bases from J, leaving 11 bases between. Supplemented by reference TRBV19 and TRBJ1-1, the full variable domain reads DGGITQSPKYLFRKEGQNVTLSCEQNLNHDAMYWYRQDPGQGLRLIYYSQIVNDFQKGDIAEGYSVSREKKESFPLTVTSAQKNPTAFYLCASSIWQGAEAFFGQGTRLTVV.